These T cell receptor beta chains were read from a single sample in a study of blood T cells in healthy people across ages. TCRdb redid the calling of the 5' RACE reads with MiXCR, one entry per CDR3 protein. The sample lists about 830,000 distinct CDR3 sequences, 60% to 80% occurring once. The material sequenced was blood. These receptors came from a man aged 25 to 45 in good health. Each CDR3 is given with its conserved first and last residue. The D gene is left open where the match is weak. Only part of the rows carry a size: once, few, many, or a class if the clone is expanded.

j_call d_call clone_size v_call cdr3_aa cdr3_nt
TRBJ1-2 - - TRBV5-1 CASSLAGRQDNGYTF TGCGCCAGCAGCTTGGCCGGACGGCAGGACAATGGCTACACCTTC
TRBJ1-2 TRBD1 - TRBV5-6 CASSGQGALYGYTF TGTGCCAGCAGCGGACAGGGGGCCCTTTATGGCTACACCTTC
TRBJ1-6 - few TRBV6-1 CATHHPPDRGYNSPLHF TGTGCCACCCATCATCCCCCGGACCGCGGTTATAATTCACCCCTCCACTTT
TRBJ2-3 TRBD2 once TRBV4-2 CASSQNSLAGADTQYF TGTGCCAGCAGCCAAAACTCATTAGCGGGAGCAGATACGCAGTATTTT
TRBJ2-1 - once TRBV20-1 CSARRVSSHNEQFF TGCAGTGCTAGACGGGTTAGCTCCCACAATGAGCAGTTCTTC
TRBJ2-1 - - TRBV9 CASSVEVTESEQFF TGTGCCAGCAGCGTAGAAGTGACTGAGAGTGAGCAGTTCTTC
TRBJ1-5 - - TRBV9 CASSASGSNQPQHF TGTGCCAGCAGCGCATCAGGGAGCAATCAGCCCCAGCATTTT
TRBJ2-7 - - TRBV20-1 CSAKSGPYEQYF TGCAGTGCTAAATCAGGGCCCTACGAGCAGTACTTC
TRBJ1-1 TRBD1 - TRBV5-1 CASSLGDRGMNTEAFF TGCGCCAGCAGCTTGGGGGACAGGGGAATGAACACTGAAGCTTTCTTT
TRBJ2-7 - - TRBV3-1 CASSQDGGGARYEQYF TGTGCCAGCAGCCAAGATGGAGGGGGGGCGCGGTACGAGCAGTACTTC
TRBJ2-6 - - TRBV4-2 CASSQEGRHSGANALTF TGTGCCAGCAGCCAAGAGGGACGGCACTCTGGGGCCAACGCCCTGACTTTC
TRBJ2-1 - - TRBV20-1 CSAEDSYNEQFF TGCAGTGCCGAAGACTCCTACAATGAGCAGTTCTTC
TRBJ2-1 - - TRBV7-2 CASSSGGLGLYNEQFF TGTGCCAGCAGTTCAGGGGGGCTCGGGCTCTACAATGAGCAGTTCTTC
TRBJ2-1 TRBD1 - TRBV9 CASSVEGAGEQFF TGTGCCAGCAGCGTAGAGGGGGCAGGGGAGCAGTTCTTC
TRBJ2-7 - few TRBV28 CASSSGLQGSYEQYF TGTGCCAGCAGCTCGGGACTCCAGGGATCCTACGAGCAGTACTTC
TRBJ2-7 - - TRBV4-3 CASSQVGQLPYEQYF TGCGCCAGCAGCCAAGTGGGGCAGCTACCCTACGAGCAGTACTTC
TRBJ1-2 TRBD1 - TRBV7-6 CASSLVAGQGYGYTF TGTGCCAGCAGCTTAGTGGCGGGACAGGGGTATGGCTACACCTTC
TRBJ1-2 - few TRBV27 CASSTQGFYGYTF TGTGCCAGCAGTACACAGGGCTTCTATGGCTACACCTTC
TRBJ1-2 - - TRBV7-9 CASSSKHRVHHYGYTF TGTGCCAGCAGCTCGAAACACAGGGTGCACCACTATGGCTACACCTTC
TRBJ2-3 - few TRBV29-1 CSVEDRVTDTQYF TGCAGCGTTGAAGACAGGGTCACAGATACGCAGTATTTT
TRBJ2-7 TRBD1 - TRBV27 CASSPRPQGADDEQYF TGTGCCAGCAGTCCAAGGCCGCAGGGGGCAGACGACGAGCAGTACTTC
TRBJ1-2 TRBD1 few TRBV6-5 CASSYLTGFHGYTF TGTGCCAGCAGTTACCTGACAGGGTTCCATGGCTACACCTTC
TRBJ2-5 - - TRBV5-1 CASSLPALQETQYF TGCGCCAGCAGCTTGCCAGCTCTCCAAGAGACCCAGTACTTC
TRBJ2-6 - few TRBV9 CASSPLGSSGANVLTF TGTGCCAGCAGCCCCTTAGGAAGCTCTGGGGCCAACGTCCTGACTTTC
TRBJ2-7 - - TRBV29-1 CSVETGGRTYEQYF TGCAGCGTGGAAACAGGAGGGAGGACCTACGAGCAGTACTTC
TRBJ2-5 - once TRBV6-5 CASSYVGTETQYF TGTGCCAGCAGTTACGTGGGAACAGAGACCCAGTACTTC
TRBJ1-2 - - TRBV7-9 CASSLARGYTF TGTGCCAGCAGCTTAGCACGTGGCTACACCTTC
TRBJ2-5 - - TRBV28 CASSLLQGQQETQYF TGTGCCAGCAGTTTGCTTCAAGGGCAGCAAGAGACCCAGTACTTC
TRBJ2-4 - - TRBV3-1 CASSRGSRIQYF TGTGCCAGCAGTAGAGGTAGCCGTATTCAGTACTTC
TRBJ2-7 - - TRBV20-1 CSATGDYEQYF TGCAGTGCTACAGGAGACTACGAGCAGTACTTC
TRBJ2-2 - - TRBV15 CATSIRGLTGELFF TGTGCCACCAGCATCAGGGGCCTCACCGGGGAGCTGTTTTTT
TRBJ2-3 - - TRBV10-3 CAISESTRDDTQYF TGTGCCATCAGTGAGTCGACCAGGGATGATACGCAGTATTTT
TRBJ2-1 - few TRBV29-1 CSVELAGQYNEQFF TGCAGCGTTGAACTGGCAGGACAGTACAATGAGCAGTTCTTC
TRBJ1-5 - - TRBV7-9 CASSLFVQPQHF TGTGCCAGCAGCTTGTTCGTTCAGCCCCAGCATTTT
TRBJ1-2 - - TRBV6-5 CASSPATPRWGYTF TGTGCCAGCAGCCCGGCGACACCTCGGTGGGGCTACACCTTC
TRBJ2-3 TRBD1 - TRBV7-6 CASRPRGQGADTQYF TGTGCCAGCAGACCCCGGGGACAGGGGGCCGATACGCAGTATTTT
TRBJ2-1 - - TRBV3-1 CASSLGRAGYNEQFF TGTGCCAGCAGCTTAGGACGAGCGGGCTACAATGAGCAGTTCTTC
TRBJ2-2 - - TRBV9 CASSSGVAAGELFF TGTGCCAGCAGCTCGGGTGTTGCGGCCGGGGAGCTGTTTTTT
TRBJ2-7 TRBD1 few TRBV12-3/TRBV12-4 CASSLRDSHYEQYF TGTGCCAGCAGTCTCCGGGACAGTCACTACGAGCAGTACTTC
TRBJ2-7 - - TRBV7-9 CASSRGTLYEQYF TGTGCCAGCAGCCGCGGGACACTCTACGAGCAGTACTTC
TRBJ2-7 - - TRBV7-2 CASRIGRTIGEQYF TGTGCCAGCAGAATAGGAAGAACCATCGGCGAGCAGTACTTC
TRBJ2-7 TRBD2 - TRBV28 CASSQLGLAQTYEQYF TGTGCCAGCAGTCAGTTAGGACTAGCGCAGACCTACGAGCAGTACTTC
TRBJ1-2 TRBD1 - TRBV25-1 CASSELAGGNYGYTF TGTGCCAGCAGTGAATTAGCAGGGGGCAACTATGGCTACACCTTC
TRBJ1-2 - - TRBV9 CASSVGMGVANYGYTF TGTGCCAGCAGCGTAGGAATGGGGGTAGCTAACTATGGCTACACCTTC
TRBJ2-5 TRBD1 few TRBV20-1 CSASPDRAQTQYF TGCAGTGCTAGCCCCGACAGGGCGCAGACCCAGTACTTC
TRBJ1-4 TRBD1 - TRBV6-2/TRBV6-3 CASSSTGTGLNEKLFF TGTGCCAGCAGCTCTACCGGGACAGGACTTAATGAAAAACTGTTTTTT
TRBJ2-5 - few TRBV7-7 CASSFGQGGNGETQYF TGTGCTAGCAGCTTCGGGCAGGGGGGCAACGGAGAGACCCAGTACTTC
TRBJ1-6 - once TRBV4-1 CASSPVGGSDNSPLHF TGCGCCAGCAGCCCCGTGGGCGGTTCGGATAATTCACCCCTCCACTTT
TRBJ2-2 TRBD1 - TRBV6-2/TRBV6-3 CASRTQGQGRSGELFF TGTGCCAGCCGAACCCAGGGACAGGGAAGGTCCGGGGAGCTGTTTTTT